Shown below are 18 T cell receptor beta chains from a single sample sequenced in a study of response to subunit inactivated influenza vaccine. Each CDR3 protein is one row after TCRdb ran MiXCR on the RT-PCR reads. Among about 700,000 distinct CDR3 sequences, about 15% were seen once, and the ten largest hold 6.5% to 8.5%. The sequencing here drew on PBMCs from blood, taken approximately 15 days before vaccination. The source of these receptors is a man in his forties or fifties who received an inactivated influenza vaccine.

This clonotype occurred many times. The DNA for the CDR3 is TGTGCCATCAGTGAGTATCTGTCTAGGGGCACAGATACGCAGTATTTT. It is translated as CAISEYLSRGTDTQYF. This chain joins TRBV10-3 and TRBJ2-3; no clear D. The CDR3 consists of 16 residues. The V and J ends lost 1 base and 1 base respectively, with 12 bases between them. Germline V gene data show CDR1 as ENHRY and CDR2 as SYGVKD.

Comments on this clonotype: A much larger clone lies a single base off, so this may be a read error. This rearrangement joins TRBV7-3 to TRBJ2-1; maybe TRBD2 (6 bases). The CDR3 is 14 residues long. Trimming pared 8 bases from V and 0 bases from J, leaving 11 bases between. Germline values: CDR1 SGHTA, CDR2 FQGTGA. CDR3 DNA sequence: TGTGCCAGCCTCCGGGGGAGCTCCTACAATGAGCAGTTCTTC. This encodes CASLRGSSYNEQFF.

The chain couples TRBV6-2 or TRBV6-3 to TRBJ2-7; D is possibly TRBD1 (6 bases). V was cut by 6 bases and J by 5 bases, with 14 bases left in between. CDR1 and CDR2 from the germline V gene are MNHEY and SVGEGT. The CDR3 length is 13 residues. CDR3 DNA: TGTGCCAGCAGCGAAACAGGGATCAACGAGCAGTACTTC. As protein: CASSETGINEQYF.

The chain combines TRBV5-1 with TRBJ2-7, with D hard to call. This CDR3 has 14 residues. Germline V lookup: CDR1 SGHRS, CDR2 YFSETQ. V lost 1 base to trimming and J lost 0 bases, with 8 bases between them. In DNA form, the CDR3 reads TGCGCCAGCAGCTTGATACGGAGCTCCTACGAGCAGTACTTC. This translates into CASSLIRSSYEQYF.

Comment on this clonotype: The germline gene is not matched at one end of the junction; a read error may be the cause. The chain employs TRBV5-1 and TRBJ2-1; TRBD2 agrees at 10 bases. Germline assignment: CDR1 SGHRS and CDR2 YFSETQ. The CDR3 totals 15 residues. CDR3 in amino acids: CAISVGTSVYNEQFF. Written as DNA, the CDR3 is TGCGCCATCAGCGTCGGGACTAGCGTTTACAATGAGCAGTTCTTC.

The chain uses TRBV11-3 and TRBJ2-7; D is undetermined. The CDR3 contains 15 residues. Deletions cut 1 base from V and 2 bases from J, with 12 bases between. Germline V gives CDR1 SGHNT, CDR2 YENEEA. The CDR3 is CASSLAAGRTYEQYF. DNA for the CDR3: TGTGCCAGCAGCTTAGCTGCCGGGCGGACCTACGAGCAGTACTTC. The whole variable domain, remainder taken from reference TRBV11-3 and TRBJ2-7, is EAGVVQSPRYKIIEKKQPVAFWCNPISGHNTLYWYLQNLGQGPELLIRYENEEAVDDSQLPKDRFSAERLKGVDSTLKIQPAELGDSAVYLCASSLAAGRTYEQYFGPGTRLTVT.

The J gene is TRBJ2-2, the V gene TRBV6-5, with D tentatively TRBD2 (5 bases). The CDR3 sequence is 17 residues long. V shed 0 bases and J shed 1 base, with 12 bases lying between them. Germline V gene data show CDR1 as MNHEY and CDR2 as SVGAGI. The CDR3 region is CASSYSAGHGNTGELFF. The CDR3 nucleotides are TGTGCCAGCAGTTACTCCGCGGGTCACGGGAACACCGGGGAGCTGTTTTTT.

V gene TRBV4-3 combines with J gene TRBJ2-4; D gene unclear. The CDR3 extends over 15 amino acids. Germline CDR1 reads LGHNA; CDR2 reads YSLEER. V lost 0 bases and J 4 bases, leaving 10 bases between the germline ends. The CDR3 bases are TGCGCCAGCAGCCAAGACGGACGCAAGAAAAACATTCAGTACTTC. This encodes CASSQDGRKKNIQYF.

In its sample, this clonotype was seen a few times. The chain uses TRBV29-1 and TRBJ2-1; 8 bases agree with TRBD2. V was clipped by 7 bases and J by 0 bases; unmatched bases: 5. The CDR3 is 14 residues long. Per germline, CDR1 SQVTM and CDR2 ANQGSEA. This chain's CDR3 is CSALTSVSYNEQFF. CDR3 DNA sequence: TGCAGCGCCTTGACTAGCGTCTCCTACAATGAGCAGTTCTTC.

CDR3: CATSRTGTGAYNEQFF. CDR3 sequence (DNA): TGTGCCACCAGCCGCACCGGGACAGGGGCCTACAATGAGCAGTTCTTC. The chain uses TRBV24-1 and TRBJ2-1, with 10 bases fitting TRBD1. The CDR3 loop spans 16 amino acids. Germline V gene sequence: CDR1 KGHDR, CDR2 SFDVKD. The ends lost 7 bases at V and 2 bases at J; junction bases unmatched: 7.

This clonotype was recorded once. The chain joins TRBV7-9 to TRBJ2-2; maybe TRBD2 (6 bases). The V gene lost 5 bases and the J gene lost 7 bases, with 11 bases spanning the gap. Germline CDR1 SEHNR, CDR2 FQNEAQ (reference sequence). The CDR3 sequence is 13 residues long. This CDR3 reads CASSNSGGGELFF. The CDR3 DNA is TGTGCCAGCAGCAATAGCGGCGGCGGGGAGCTGTTTTTT.

This clonotype was picked up a small number of times. The chain recombines TRBV12-3 or TRBV12-4 with TRBJ1-2, with 9 nucleotides matching TRBD1. The ends lost 3 bases at V and 3 bases at J; junction bases unmatched: 2. This CDR3 region has 14 residues. CDR3 region: CASSFDRGYYGYTF. The CDR3, as DNA: TGTGCCAGCAGTTTCGACAGGGGGTACTATGGCTACACCTTC.

The chain couples TRBV11-2 to TRBJ2-3; the match to TRBD2 covers 9 bases. CDR1 is SGHAT and CDR2 is FQNNGV in the germline V gene. V trimming: 1 base; J trimming: 1 base; junction bases outside the gene matches: 9. This CDR3 has 18 amino acids. The CDR3: CASSLGGVAGVGTDTQYF. The CDR3 region has the DNA TGTGCCAGCAGCTTAGGAGGGGTAGCGGGGGTGGGCACAGATACGCAGTATTTT.

CDR3 protein: CSAVTGGYGYTF. The CDR3 nucleotides are TGCAGTGCTGTGACAGGGGGGTATGGCTACACCTTC. The chain carries TRBV20-1 and TRBJ1-2, with 9 bases identical to TRBD1. V was clipped by 5 bases and J by 5 bases; unmatched bases: 3. This CDR3 contains 12 residues. CDR1 is DFQATT, CDR2 SNEGSKA, per germline (reference sequence).

This clonotype was recorded a few times. The J gene is TRBJ2-7, the V gene TRBV2; 7 bases are shared with TRBD1. The ends lost 3 bases at V and 1 base at J; junction bases unmatched: 3. The CDR3 is 14 residues long. Germline CDR1 is SNHLY and CDR2 is FYNNEI. CDR3 bases: TGTGCCAGCAGTGATCAGGGACAGTCCTACGAGCAGTACTTC. It codes for CASSDQGQSYEQYF.

This clonotype was observed a few times. The rearrangement joins TRBV11-2 to TRBJ1-4, with TRBD1 matching 8 bases. V gave up 5 bases and J gave up 11 bases; unmatched junction bases: 4. Germline CDR1 SGHAT, CDR2 FQNNGV. The CDR3 sequence is 12 residues long. The CDR3 sequence is CASSGRGLKLFF. CDR3 coding DNA: TGTGCCAGCAGCGGCAGGGGGCTTAAACTGTTTTTT.

This clonotype has more than one count but fewer than ten. The V gene is TRBV12-3 or TRBV12-4, the J gene TRBJ1-1; TRBD1 might be the D (6 bases). CDR3 length: 13 residues. The V and J ends lost 5 bases and 2 bases respectively, with 9 bases between them. Written as DNA, the CDR3 is TGTGCCAGCAGTACGGGACACAACACTGAAGCTTTCTTT. This gives the protein CASSTGHNTEAFF.

This clonotype has just a few counts. The gene calls are TRBV12-3 or TRBV12-4 and TRBJ1-4; D is uncertain. V lost 7 bases, J lost 0 bases, and 9 bases lay in between. The length of the CDR3 is 14 residues. The CDR3 is CASKRSATNEKLFF. The DNA for the CDR3 is TGTGCCAGCAAACGGAGTGCAACTAATGAAAAACTGTTTTTT.